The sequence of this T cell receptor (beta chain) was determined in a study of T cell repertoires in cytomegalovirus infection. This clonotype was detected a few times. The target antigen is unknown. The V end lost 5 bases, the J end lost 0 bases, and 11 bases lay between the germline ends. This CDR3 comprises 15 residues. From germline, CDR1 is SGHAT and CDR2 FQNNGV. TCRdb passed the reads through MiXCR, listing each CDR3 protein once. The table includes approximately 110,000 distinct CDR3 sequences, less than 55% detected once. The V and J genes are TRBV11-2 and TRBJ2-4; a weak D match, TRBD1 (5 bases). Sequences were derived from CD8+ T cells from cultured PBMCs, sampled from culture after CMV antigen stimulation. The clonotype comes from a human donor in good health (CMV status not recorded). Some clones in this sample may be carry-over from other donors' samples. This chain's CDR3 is CASSPVTVAKNIQYF. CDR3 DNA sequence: TGTGCCAGCAGCCCCGTGACAGTAGCCAAAAACATTCAGTACTTC.